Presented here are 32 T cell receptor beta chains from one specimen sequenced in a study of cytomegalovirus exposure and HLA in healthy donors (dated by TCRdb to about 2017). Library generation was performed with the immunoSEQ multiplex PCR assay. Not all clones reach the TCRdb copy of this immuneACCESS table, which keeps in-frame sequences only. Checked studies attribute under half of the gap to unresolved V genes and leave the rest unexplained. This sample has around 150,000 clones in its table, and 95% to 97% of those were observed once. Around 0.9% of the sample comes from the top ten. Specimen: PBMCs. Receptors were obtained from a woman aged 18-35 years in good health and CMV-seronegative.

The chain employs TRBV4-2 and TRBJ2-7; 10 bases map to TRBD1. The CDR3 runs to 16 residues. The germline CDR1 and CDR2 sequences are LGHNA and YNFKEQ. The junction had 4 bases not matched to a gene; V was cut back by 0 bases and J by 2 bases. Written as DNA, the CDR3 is TGTGCCAGCAGCCAAGATGAAGGGACAGGGGCCTACGAGCAGTACTTC. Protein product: CASSQDEGTGAYEQYF.

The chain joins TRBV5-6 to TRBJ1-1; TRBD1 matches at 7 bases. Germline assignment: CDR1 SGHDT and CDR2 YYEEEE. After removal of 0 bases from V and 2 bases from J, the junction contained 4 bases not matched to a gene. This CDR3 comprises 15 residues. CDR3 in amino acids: CASSLGGQINTEAFF. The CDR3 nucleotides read TGTGCCAGCAGCTTGGGGGGACAGATAAACACTGAAGCTTTCTTT.

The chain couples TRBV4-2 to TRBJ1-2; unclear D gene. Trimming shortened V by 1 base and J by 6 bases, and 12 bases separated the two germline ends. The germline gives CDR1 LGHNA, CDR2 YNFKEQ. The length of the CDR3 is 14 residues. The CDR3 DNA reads TGTGCCAGCAGCCAAGTCGGGAAGAGCAATGGCTACACCTTC. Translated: CASSQVGKSNGYTF.

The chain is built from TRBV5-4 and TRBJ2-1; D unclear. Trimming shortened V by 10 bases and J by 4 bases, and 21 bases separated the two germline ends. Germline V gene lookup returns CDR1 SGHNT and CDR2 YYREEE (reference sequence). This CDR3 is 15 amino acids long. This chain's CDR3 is CACLLQPGSYNEQFF. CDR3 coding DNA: TGTGCCTGCTTGCTCCAACCCGGGTCTTACAATGAGCAGTTCTTC.

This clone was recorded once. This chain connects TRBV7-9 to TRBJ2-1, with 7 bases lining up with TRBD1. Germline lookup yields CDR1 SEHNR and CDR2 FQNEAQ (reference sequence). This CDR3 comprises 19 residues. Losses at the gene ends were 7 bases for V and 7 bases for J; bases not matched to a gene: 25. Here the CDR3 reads CASTTPLWDRLSPGNEQFF. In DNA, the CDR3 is TGTGCCAGCACCACCCCACTCTGGGACAGATTGTCCCCTGGGAATGAGCAGTTCTTC.

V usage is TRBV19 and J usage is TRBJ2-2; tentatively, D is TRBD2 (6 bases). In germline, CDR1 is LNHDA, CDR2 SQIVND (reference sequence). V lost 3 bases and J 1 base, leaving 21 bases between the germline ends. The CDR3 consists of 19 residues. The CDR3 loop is CASSIRLSRGILNTGELFF. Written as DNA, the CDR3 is TGTGCCAGTAGTATCCGGCTTTCCCGGGGGATACTGAACACCGGGGAGCTGTTTTTT.

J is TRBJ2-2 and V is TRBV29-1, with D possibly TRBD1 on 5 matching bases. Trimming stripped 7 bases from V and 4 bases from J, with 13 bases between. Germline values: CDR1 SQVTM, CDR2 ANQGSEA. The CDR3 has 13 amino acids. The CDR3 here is CSAGHIGTGELFF. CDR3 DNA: TGCAGCGCCGGACACATCGGCACCGGGGAGCTGTTTTTT.

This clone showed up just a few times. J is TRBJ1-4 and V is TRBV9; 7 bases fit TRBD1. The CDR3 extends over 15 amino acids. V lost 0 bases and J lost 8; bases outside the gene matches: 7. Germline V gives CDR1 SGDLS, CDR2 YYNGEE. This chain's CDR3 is CASSVGTGLSEKLFF. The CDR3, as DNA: TGTGCCAGCAGCGTAGGGACAGGTCTCTCGGAAAAACTGTTTTTT.

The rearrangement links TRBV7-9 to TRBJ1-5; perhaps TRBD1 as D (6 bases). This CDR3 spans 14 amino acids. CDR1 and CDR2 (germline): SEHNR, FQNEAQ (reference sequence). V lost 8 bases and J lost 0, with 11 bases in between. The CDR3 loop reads CASGTGNSNQPQHF. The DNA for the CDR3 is TGTGCCAGCGGAACAGGGAATAGCAATCAGCCCCAGCATTTT. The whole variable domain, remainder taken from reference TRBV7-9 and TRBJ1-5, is DTGVSQNPRHKITKRGQNVTFRCDPISEHNRLYWYRQTLGQGPEFLTYFQNEAQLEKSRLLSDRFSAERPKGSFSTLEIQRTEQGDSAMYLCASGTGNSNQPQHFGDGTRLSIL.

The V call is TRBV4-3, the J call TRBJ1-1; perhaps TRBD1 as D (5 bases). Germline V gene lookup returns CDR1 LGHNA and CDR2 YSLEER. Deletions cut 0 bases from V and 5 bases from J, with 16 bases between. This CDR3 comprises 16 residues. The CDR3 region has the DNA TGCGCCAGCAGCCAAGATATGGGCAGGGATGGAACTGAAGCTTTCTTT. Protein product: CASSQDMGRDGTEAFF.

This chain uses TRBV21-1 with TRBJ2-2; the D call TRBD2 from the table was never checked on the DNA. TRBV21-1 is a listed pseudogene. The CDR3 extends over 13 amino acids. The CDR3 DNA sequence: TGTGCCAGCACGGGCGCGGGGCCCGGGGAGCTGTTTTTT. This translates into CASTGAGPGELFF.

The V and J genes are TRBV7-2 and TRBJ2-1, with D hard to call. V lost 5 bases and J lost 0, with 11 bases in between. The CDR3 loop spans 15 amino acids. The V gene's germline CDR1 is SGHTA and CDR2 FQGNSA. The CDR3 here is CASSPTASSYNEQFF. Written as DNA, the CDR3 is TGTGCCAGCAGCCCGACTGCAAGCTCCTACAATGAGCAGTTCTTC.

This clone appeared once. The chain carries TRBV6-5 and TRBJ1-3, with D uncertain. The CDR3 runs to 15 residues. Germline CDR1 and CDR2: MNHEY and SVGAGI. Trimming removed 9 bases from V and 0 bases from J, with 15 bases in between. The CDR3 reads CASRRQASSGNTIYF. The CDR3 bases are TGTGCCAGTCGTCGTCAGGCGAGCTCTGGAAACACCATATATTTT.

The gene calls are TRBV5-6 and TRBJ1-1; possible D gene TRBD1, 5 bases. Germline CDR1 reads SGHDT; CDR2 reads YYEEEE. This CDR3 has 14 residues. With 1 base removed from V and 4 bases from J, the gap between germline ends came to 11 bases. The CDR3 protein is CASSLRGSSTEAFF. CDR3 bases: TGTGCCAGCAGCTTGAGGGGCTCGAGCACTGAAGCTTTCTTT.

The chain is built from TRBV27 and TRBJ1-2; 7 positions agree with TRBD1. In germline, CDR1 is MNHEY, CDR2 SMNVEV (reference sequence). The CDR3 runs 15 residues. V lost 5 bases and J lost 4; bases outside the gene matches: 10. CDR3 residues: CASSPLPGTVYGYTF. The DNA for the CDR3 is TGTGCCAGCAGTCCCCTTCCCGGGACAGTCTATGGCTACACCTTC.

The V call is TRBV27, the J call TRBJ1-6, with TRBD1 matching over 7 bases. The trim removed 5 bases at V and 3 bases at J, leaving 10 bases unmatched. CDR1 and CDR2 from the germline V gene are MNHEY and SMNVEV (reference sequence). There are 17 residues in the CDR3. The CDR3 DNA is TGTGCCAGCAGTCTCGAATCTCGACAGGGCTATAATTCACCCCTCCACTTT. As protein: CASSLESRQGYNSPLHF.

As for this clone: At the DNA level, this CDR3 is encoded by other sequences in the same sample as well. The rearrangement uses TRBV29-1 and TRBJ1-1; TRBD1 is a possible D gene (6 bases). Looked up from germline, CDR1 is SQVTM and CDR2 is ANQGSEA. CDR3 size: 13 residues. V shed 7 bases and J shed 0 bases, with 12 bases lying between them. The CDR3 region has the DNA TGCAGCGGGGGGCAGGGCATGAACACTGAAGCTTTCTTT. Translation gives CSGGQGMNTEAFF.

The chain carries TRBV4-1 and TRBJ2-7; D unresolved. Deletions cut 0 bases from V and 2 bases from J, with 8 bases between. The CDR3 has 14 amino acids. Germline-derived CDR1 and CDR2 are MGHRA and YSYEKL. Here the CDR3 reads CASSQERHTYEQYF. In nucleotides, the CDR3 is TGCGCCAGCAGCCAAGAGCGACATACCTACGAGCAGTACTTC.

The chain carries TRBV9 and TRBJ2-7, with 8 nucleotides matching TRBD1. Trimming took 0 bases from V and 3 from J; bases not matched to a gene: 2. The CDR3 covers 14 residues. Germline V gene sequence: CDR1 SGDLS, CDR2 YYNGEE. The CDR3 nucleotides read TGTGCCAGCAGCGTAGGGACAGGGAACTACGAGCAGTACTTC. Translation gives CASSVGTGNYEQYF. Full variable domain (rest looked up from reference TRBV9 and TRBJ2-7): DSGVTQTPKHLITATGQRVTLRCSPRSGDLSVYWYQQSLDQGLQFLIQYYNGEERAKGNILERFSAQQFPDLHSELNLSSLELGDSALYFCASSVGTGNYEQYFGPGTRLTVT.

CDR3 bases: TGTGCCAGCAGCCAGACAGTTAACTATGGCTACACCTTC. It encodes CASSQTVNYGYTF. The chain couples TRBV9 to TRBJ1-2, with D maybe TRBD1 (5 bases). Germline V gives CDR1 SGDLS, CDR2 YYNGEE. The V end was cut by 4 bases, the J end by 1 base, with 8 bases between. The CDR3 runs 13 residues.

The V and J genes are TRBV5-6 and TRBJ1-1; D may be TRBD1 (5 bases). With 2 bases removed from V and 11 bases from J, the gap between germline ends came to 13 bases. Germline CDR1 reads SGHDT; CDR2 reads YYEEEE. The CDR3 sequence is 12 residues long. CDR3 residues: CASSLGESGAFF. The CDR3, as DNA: TGTGCCAGCAGCTTAGGTGAGTCAGGGGCTTTCTTT.

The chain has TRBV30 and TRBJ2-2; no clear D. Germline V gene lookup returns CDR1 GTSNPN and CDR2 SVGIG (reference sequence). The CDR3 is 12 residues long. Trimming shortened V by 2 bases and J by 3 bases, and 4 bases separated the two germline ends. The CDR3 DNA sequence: TGTGCCTGGAGTATATACACCGGGGAGCTGTTTTTT. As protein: CAWSIYTGELFF.

For the CDR3, the DNA is TGTGCCAGCAGCTCGACAGGGATAAGCACTGAAGCTTTCTTT. This translates into CASSSTGISTEAFF. The V gene is TRBV7-3, the J gene TRBJ1-1; 7 nucleotides line up with TRBD1. The CDR3 is 14 amino acids. Germline V gene lookup returns CDR1 SGHTA and CDR2 FQGTGA. The ends lost 4 bases at V and 4 bases at J; junction bases unmatched: 6.

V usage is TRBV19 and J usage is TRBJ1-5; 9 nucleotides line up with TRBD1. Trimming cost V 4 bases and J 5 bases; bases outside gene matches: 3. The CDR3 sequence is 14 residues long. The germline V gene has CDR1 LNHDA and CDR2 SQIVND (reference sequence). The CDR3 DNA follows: TGTGCCAGTAGTAGGGACAGGGTGGATCAGCCCCAGCATTTT. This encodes CASSRDRVDQPQHF.

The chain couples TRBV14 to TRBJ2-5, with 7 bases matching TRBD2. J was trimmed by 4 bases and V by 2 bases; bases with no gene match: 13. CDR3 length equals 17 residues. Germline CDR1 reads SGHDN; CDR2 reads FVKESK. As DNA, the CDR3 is TGTGCCAGCAGCCAAAGCCCCAGGGTTGGCGGGGGAGAGACCCAGTACTTC. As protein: CASSQSPRVGGGETQYF. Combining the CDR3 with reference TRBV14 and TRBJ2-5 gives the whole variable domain EAGVTQFPSHSVIEKGQTVTLRCDPISGHDNLYWYRRVMGKEIKFLLHFVKESKQDESGMPNNRFLAERTGGTYSTLKVQPAELEDSGVYFCASSQSPRVGGGETQYFGPGTRLLVL.

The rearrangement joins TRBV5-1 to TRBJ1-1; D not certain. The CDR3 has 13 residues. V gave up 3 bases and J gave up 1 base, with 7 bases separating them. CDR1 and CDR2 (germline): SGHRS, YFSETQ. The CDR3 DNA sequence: TGCGCCAGCAGCTCCGGTGAGAACACTGAAGCTTTCTTT. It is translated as CASSSGENTEAFF.

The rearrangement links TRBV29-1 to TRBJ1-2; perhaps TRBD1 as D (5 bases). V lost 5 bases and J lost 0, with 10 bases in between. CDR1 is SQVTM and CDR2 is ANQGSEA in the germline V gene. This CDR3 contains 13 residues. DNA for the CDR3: TGCAGCGTTTCGGGGGGGGCTAACTATGGCTACACCTTC. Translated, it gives CSVSGGANYGYTF.

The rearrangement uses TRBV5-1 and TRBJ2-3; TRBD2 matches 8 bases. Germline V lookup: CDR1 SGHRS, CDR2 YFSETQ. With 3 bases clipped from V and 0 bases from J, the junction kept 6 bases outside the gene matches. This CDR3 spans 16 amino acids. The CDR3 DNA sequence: TGCGCCAGCAGCTGGCGGGGGGCGCAAAGCACAGATACGCAGTATTTT. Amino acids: CASSWRGAQSTDTQYF.

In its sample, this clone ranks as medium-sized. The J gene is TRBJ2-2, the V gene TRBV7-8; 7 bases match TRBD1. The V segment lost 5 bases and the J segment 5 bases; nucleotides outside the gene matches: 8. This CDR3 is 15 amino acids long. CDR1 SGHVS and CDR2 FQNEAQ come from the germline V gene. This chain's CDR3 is CASSTIGGQTGELFF. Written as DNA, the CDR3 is TGTGCCAGCAGCACAATAGGGGGCCAAACCGGGGAGCTGTTTTTT.

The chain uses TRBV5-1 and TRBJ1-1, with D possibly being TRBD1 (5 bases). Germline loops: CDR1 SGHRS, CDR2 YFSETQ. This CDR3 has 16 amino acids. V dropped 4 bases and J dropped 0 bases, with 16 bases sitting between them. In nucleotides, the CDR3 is TGCGCCAGCAGCGCGCAACAGGACATCATGAACACTGAAGCTTTCTTT. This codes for CASSAQQDIMNTEAFF.

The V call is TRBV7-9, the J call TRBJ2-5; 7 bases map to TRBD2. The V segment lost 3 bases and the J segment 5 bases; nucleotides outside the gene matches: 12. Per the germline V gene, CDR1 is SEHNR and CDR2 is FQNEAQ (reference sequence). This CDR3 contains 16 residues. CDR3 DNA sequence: TGTGCCAGCAGCTTGGGGCGGGGAGGGGCGATCGAGACCCAGTACTTC. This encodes CASSLGRGGAIETQYF.

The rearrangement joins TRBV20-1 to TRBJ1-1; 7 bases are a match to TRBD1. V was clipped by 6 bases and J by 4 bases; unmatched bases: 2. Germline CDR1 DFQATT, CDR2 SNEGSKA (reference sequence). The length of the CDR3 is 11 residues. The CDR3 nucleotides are TGCAGTGCAAGACAGGGCACTGAAGCTTTCTTT. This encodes CSARQGTEAFF.